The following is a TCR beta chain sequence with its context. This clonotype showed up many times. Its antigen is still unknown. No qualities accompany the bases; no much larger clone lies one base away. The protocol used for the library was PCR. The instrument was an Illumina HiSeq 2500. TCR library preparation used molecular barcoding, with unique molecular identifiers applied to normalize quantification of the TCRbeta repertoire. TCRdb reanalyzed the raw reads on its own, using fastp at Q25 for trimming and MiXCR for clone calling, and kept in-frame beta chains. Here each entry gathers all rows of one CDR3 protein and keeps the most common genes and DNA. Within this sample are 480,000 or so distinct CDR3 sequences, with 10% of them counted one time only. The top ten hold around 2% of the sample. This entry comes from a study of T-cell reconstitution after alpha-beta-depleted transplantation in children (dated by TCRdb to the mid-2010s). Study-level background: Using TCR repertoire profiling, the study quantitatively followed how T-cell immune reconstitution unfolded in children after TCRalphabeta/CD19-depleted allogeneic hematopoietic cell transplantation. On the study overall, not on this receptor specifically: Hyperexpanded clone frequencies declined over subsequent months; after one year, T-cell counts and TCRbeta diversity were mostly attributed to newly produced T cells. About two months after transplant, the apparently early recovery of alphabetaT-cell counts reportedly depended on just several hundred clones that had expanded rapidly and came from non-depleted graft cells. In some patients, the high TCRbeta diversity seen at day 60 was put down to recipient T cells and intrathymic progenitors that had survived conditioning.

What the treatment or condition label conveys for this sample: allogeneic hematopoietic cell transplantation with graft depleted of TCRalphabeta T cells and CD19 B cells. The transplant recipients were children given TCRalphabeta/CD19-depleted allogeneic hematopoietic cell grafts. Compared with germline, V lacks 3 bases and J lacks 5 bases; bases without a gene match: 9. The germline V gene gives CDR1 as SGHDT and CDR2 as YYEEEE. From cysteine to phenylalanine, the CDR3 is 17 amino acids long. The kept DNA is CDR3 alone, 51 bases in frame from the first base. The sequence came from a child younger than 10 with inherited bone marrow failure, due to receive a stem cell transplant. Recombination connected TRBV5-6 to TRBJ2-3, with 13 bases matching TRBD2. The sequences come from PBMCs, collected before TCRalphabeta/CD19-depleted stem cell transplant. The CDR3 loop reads CASSSETSGRLVDTQYF. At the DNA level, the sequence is TGTGCCAGCAGCTCCGAGACTAGCGGGAGGCTGGTAGATACGCAGTATTTT.